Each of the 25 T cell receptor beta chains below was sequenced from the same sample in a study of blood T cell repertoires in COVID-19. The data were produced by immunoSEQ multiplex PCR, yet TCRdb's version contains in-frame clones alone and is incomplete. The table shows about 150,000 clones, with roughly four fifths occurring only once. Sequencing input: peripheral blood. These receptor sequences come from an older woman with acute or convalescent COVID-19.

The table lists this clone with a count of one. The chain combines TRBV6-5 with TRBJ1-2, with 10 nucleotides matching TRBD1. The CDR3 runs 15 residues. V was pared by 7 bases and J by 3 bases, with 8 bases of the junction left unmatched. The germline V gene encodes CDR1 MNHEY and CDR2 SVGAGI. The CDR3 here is CASTLPGQGHYGYTF. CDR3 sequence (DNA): TGTGCCAGCACCCTCCCGGGACAGGGGCACTATGGCTACACCTTC.

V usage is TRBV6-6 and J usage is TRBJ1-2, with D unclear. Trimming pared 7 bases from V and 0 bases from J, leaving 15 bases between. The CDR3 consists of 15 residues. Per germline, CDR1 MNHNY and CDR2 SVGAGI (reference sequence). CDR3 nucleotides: TGTGCCAGCAAGCTTTCGACACCTGCTAACTATGGCTACACCTTC. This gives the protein CASKLSTPANYGYTF.

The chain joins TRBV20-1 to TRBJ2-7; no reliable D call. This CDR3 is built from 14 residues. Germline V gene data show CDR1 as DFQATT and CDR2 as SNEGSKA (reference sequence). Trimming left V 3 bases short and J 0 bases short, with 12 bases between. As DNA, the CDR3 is TGCAGTGCTAGTCGCCAGGCGACCTCCTACGAGCAGTACGTC. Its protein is CSASRQATSYEQYV.

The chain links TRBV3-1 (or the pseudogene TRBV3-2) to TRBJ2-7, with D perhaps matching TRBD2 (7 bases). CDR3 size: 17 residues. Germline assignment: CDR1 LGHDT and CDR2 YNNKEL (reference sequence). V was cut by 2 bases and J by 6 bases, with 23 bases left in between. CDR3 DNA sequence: TGTGCCAGCAGCCAAAATTTGGGCGGGGGCCGAAGAGCCGAGCAGTACTTC. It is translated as CASSQNLGGGRRAEQYF.

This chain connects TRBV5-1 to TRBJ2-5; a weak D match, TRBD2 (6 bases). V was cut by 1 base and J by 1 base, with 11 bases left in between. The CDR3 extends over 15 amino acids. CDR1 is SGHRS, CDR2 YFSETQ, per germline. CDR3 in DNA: TGCGCCAGCAGCTTGCGCGTGGGGGGCCAAGAGACCCAGTACTTC. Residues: CASSLRVGGQETQYF.

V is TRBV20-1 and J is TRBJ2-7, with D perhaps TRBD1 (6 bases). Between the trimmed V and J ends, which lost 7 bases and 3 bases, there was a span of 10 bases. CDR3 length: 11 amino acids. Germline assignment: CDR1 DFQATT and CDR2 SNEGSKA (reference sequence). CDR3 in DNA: TGCAGTGTTACAGGGATCTACGAGCAGTACGTC. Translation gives CSVTGIYEQYV.

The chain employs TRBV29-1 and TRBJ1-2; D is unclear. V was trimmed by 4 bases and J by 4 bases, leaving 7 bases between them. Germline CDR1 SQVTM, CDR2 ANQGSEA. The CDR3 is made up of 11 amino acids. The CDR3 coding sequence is TGCAGCGTTGTAATGGCCTATGGCTACACCTTC. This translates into CSVVMAYGYTF. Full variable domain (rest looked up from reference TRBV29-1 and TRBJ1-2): SAVISQKPSRDICQRGTSLTIQCQVDSQVTMMFWYRQQPGQSLTLIATANQGSEATYESGFVIDKFPISRPNLTFSTLTVSNMSPEDSSIYLCSVVMAYGYTFGSGTRLTVV.

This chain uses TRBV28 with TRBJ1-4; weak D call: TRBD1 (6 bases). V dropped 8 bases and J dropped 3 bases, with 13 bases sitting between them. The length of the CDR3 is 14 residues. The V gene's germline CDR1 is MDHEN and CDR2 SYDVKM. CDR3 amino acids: CASYQGNANEKLFF. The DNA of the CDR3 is TGTGCCAGCTATCAGGGGAATGCTAATGAAAAACTGTTTTTT.

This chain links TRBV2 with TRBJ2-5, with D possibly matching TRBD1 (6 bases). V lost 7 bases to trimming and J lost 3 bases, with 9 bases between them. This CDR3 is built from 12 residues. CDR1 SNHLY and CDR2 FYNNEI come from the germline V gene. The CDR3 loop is CASKQGEETQYF. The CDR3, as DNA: TGTGCCAGCAAACAGGGAGAAGAGACCCAGTACTTC. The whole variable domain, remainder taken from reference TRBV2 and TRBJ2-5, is EPEVTQTPSHQVTQMGQEVILRCVPISNHLYFYWYRQILGQKVEFLVSFYNNEISEKSEIFDDQFSVERPDGSNFTLKIRSTKLEDSAMYFCASKQGEETQYFGPGTRLLVL.

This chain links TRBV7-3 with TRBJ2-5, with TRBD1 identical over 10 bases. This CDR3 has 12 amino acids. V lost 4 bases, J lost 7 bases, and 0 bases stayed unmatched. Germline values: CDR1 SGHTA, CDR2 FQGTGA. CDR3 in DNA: TGTGCCAGCAGCTGGGACAGGGGGACCCAGTACTTC. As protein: CASSWDRGTQYF.

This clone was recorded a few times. CDR3 in DNA: TGTGCCAGCAGCTTATATCTGAACACTGAAGCTTTCTTT. It yields the protein CASSLYLNTEAFF. The rearrangement links TRBV7-9 to TRBJ1-1; no clear D gene. The CDR3 covers 13 residues. Germline-derived CDR1 and CDR2 are SEHNR and FQNEAQ (reference sequence). Trimming took 2 bases from V and 0 from J, leaving 4 bases between them. Full variable domain (outside the CDR3, taken from reference TRBV7-9 and TRBJ1-1): DTGVSQNPRHKITKRGQNVTFRCDPISEHNRLYWYRQTLGQGPEFLTYFQNEAQLEKSRLLSDRFSAERPKGSFSTLEIQRTEQGDSAMYLCASSLYLNTEAFFGQGTRLTVV.

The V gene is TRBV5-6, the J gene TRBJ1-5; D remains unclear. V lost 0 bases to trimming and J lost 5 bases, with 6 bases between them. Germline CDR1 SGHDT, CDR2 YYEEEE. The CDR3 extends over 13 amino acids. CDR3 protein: CASSLARDQPQHF. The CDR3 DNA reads TGTGCCAGCAGCTTGGCTCGGGATCAGCCCCAGCATTTT. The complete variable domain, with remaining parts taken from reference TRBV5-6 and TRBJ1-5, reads DAGVTQSPTHLIKTRGQQVTLRCSPKSGHDTVSWYQQALGQGPQFIFQYYEEEERQRGNFPDRFSGHQFPNYSSELNVNALLLGDSALYLCASSLARDQPQHFGDGTRLSIL.

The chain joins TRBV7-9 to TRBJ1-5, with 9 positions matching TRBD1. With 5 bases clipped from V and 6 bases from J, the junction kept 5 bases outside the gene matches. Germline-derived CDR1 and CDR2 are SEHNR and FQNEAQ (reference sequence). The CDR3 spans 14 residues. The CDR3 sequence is CASSHTGGGQPQHF. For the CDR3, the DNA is TGTGCCAGCAGCCATACAGGGGGCGGTCAGCCCCAGCATTTT.

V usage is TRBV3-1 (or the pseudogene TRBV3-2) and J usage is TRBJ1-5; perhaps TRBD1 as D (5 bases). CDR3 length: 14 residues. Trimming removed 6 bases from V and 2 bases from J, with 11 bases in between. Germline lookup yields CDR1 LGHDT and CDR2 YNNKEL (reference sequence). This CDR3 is CASSDRQRNQPQHF. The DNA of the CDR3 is TGTGCCAGCAGTGACCGACAGCGCAATCAGCCCCAGCATTTT.

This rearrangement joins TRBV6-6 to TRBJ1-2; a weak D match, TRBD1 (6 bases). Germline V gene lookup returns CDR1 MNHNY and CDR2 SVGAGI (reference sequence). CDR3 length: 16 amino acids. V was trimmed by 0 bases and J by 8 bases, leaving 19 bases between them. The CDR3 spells CASSYSGDTTAQGYTF. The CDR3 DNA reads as TGTGCCAGCAGTTACTCCGGGGACACAACCGCCCAAGGCTACACCTTC.

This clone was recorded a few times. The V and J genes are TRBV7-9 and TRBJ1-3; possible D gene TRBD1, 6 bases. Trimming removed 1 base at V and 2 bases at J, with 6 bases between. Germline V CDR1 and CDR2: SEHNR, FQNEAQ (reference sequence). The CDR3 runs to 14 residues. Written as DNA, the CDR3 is TGTGCCAGCAGCTTAGGGGGGCCTGGAAACACCATATATTTT. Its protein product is CASSLGGPGNTIYF.

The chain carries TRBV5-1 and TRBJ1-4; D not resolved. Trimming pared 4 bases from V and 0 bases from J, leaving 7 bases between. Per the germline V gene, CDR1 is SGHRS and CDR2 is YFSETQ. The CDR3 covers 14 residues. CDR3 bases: TGCGCCAGCAGCCGACTTGCAACTAATGAAAAACTGTTTTTT. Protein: CASSRLATNEKLFF.

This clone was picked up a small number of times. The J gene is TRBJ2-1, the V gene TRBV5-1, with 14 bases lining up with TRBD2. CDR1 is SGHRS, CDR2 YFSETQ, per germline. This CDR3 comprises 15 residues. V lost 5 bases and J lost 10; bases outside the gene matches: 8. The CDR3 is CASSEPGLAGEEQFF. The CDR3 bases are TGCGCCAGCAGTGAACCGGGACTAGCGGGAGAAGAGCAGTTCTTC. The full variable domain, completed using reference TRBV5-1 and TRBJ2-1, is KAGVTQTPRYLIKTRGQQVTLSCSPISGHRSVSWYQQTPGQGLQFLFEYFSETQRNKGNFPGRFSGRQFSNSRSEMNVSTLELGDSALYLCASSEPGLAGEEQFFGPGTRLTVL.

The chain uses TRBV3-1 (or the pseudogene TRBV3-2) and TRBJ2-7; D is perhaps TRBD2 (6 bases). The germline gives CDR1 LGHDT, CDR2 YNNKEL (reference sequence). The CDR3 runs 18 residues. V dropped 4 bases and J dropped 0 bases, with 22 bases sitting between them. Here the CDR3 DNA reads TGTGCCAGCAGCCGGGGGTCAGCGGGCCTTTCGTTCTCCTACGAGCAGTACTTC. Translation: CASSRGSAGLSFSYEQYF.

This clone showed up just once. CDR3 residues: CASSTGTGTYEQYF. The DNA of the CDR3 is TGTGCCAGTAGTACTGGGACAGGGACCTACGAGCAGTACTTC. J is TRBJ2-7 and V is TRBV19; 9 nucleotides agree with TRBD1. This CDR3 spans 14 amino acids. With V trimmed by 4 bases and J by 2 bases, 3 bases remained unmatched. Germline CDR1 and CDR2: LNHDA and SQIVND (reference sequence).

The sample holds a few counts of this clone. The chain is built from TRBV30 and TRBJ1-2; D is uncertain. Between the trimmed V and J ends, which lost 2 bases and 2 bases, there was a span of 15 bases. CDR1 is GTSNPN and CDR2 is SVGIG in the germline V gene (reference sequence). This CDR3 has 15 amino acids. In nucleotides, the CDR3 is TGTGCCTGGAGTCCCACTGGTTATTCAAACTATGGCTACACCTTC. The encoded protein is CAWSPTGYSNYGYTF.

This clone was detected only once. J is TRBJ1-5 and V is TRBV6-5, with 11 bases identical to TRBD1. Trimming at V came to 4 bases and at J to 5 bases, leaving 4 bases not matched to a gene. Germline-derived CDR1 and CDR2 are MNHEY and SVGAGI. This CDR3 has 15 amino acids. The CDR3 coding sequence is TGTGCCAGCAGTTGGACAGGGGGCGACGATCAGCCCCAGCATTTT. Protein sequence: CASSWTGGDDQPQHF.

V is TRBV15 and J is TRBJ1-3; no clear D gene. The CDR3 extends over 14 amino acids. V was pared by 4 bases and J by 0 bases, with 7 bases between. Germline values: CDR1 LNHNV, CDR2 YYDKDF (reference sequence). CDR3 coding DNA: TGTGCCACCAGCACCGAGAACTCTGGAAACACCATATATTTT. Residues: CATSTENSGNTIYF. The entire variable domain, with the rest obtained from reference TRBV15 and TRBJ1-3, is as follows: DAMVIQNPRYQVTQFGKPVTLSCSQTLNHNVMYWYQQKSSQAPKLLFHYYDKDFNNEADTPDNFQSRRPNTSFCFLDIRSPGLGDTAMYLCATSTENSGNTIYFGEGSWLTVV.

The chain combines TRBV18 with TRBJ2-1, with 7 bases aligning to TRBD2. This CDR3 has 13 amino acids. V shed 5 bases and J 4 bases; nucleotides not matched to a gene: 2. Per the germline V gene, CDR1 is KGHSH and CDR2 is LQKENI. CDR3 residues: CASSSGAYNEQFF. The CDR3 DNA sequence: TGTGCCAGCTCAAGCGGGGCGTACAATGAGCAGTTCTTC.

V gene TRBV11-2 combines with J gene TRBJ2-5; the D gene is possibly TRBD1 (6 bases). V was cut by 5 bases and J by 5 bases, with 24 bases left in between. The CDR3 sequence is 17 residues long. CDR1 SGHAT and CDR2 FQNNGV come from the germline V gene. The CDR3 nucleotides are TGTGCCAGCAGCATTAGTCGCACAGGGTGGATTTCGGAGACCCAGTACTTC. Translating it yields CASSISRTGWISETQYF.